This T cell receptor (beta chain) was obtained from a study of CD8+CD57+ T cells in acquired aplastic anemia. The TCR beta profiling, which covered VDJ combination and CDR3 sequence, was carried out using genomic DNA as the template. TCRdb processed the reads anew with MiXCR; each CDR3 protein has one entry. The sample yields just over 400,000 distinct CDR3 sequences, about 70% seen once. Many counts were recorded for this clonotype. With 6 bases clipped from V and 1 base from J, the junction kept 10 bases outside the gene matches. The CDR3 extends over 16 amino acids. Germline CDR1 SNHLY, CDR2 FYNNEI.

Specimen: sorted CD4+, CD8+, or CD8+CD57+ T cells (not recorded which) from PBMCs. The TCR originated in a human donor in good health, serving as a control. The rearrangement links TRBV2 to TRBJ1-1; 8 positions agree with TRBD1. The CDR3 region is CASRPSTGVGNTEAFF. The CDR3 bases are TGTGCCAGCAGGCCATCGACAGGGGTGGGGAACACTGAAGCTTTCTTT.